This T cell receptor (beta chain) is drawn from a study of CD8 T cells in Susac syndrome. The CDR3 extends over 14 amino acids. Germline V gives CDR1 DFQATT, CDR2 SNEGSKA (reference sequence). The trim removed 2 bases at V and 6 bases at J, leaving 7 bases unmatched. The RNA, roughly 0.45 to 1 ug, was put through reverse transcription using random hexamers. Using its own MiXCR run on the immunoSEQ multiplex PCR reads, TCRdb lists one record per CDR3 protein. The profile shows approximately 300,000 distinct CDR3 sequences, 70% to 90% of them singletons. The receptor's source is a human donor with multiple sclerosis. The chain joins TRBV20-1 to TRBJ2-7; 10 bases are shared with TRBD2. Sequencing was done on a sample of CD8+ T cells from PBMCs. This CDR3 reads CSARLPSGSTEQYF. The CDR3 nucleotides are TGCAGTGCTAGATTACCTAGCGGGAGTACCGAGCAGTACTTC.